This TCR beta chain was recovered during a study of blood T cells in healthy people across ages. On the study more broadly: About one barcoded beta molecule per two T cells was captured by template switching.

This CDR3 is built from 13 residues. Per germline, CDR1 MGHRA and CDR2 YSYEKL. V dropped 4 bases and J dropped 6 bases, with 12 bases sitting between them. This clonotype was counted a few times. Per-sample PBMC isolation yielded at least 6 million cells. A second PCR, run for about 7 to 11 cycles, used a sample-barcoded 5' primer plus a J-beta primer mix. TCRdb re-derived calls from the 5' RACE reads in MiXCR, one entry per CDR3 protein. The sample lists over 750,000 distinct CDR3 sequences; roughly 25% were seen once. The sample also formed part of further work on T cells of mothers and their children. From that study: The overlap seen between related mothers and children slightly exceeded that of unrelated pairs, though not significantly.

The TCR sequence derives from a boy aged 5-17 years in good health. The rearrangement joins TRBV4-1 to TRBJ1-1, with a possible D match to TRBD1 (6 bases). Material: blood. CDR3 in DNA: TGCGCCAGCAGCCGAACAGGGACCCCTGAAGCTTTCTTT. It yields the protein CASSRTGTPEAFF.